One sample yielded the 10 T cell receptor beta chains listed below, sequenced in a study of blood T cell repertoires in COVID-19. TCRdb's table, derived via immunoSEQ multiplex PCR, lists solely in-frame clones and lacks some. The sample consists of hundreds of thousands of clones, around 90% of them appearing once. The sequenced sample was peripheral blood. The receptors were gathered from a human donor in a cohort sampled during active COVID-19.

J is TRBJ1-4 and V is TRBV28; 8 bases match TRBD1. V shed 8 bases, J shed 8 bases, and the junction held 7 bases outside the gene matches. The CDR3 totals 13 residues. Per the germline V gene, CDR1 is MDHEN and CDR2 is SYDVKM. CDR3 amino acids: CASRQGAGEKLFF. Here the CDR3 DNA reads TGTGCCAGCCGGCAGGGGGCAGGGGAAAAACTGTTTTTT.

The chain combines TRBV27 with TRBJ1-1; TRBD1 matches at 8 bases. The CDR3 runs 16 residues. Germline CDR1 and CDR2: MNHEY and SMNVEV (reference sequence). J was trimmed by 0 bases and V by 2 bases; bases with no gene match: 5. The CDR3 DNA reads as TGTGCCAGCAGTTTAATCGGGGACAGGATGAACACTGAAGCTTTCTTT. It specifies CASSLIGDRMNTEAFF.

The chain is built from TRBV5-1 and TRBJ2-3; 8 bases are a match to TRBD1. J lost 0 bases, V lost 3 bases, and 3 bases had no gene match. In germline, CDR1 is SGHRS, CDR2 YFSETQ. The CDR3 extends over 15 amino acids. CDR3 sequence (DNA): TGCGCCAGCAGCTCGGGACAGGTTAGCACAGATACGCAGTATTTT. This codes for CASSSGQVSTDTQYF.

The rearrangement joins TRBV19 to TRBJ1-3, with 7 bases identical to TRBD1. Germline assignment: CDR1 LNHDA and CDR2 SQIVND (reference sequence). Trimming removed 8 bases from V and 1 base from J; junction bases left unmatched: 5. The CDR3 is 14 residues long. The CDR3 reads CASQTGRSGNTIYF. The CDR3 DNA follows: TGTGCCAGTCAGACAGGGAGGTCTGGAAACACCATATATTTT.

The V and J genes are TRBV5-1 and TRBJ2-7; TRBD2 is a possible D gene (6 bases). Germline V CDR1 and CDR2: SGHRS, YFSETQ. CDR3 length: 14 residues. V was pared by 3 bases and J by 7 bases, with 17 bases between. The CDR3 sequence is CASSSRDSTGEQYF. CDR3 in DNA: TGCGCCAGCAGCTCCAGGGACTCTACGGGAGAGCAGTACTTC.

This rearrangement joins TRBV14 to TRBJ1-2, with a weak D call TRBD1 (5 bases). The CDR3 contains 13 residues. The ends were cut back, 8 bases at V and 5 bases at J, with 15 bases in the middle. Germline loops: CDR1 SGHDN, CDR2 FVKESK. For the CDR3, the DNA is TGTGCCAGCTCTACTGGGGGGAATTATGGCTACACCTTC. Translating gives CASSTGGNYGYTF.

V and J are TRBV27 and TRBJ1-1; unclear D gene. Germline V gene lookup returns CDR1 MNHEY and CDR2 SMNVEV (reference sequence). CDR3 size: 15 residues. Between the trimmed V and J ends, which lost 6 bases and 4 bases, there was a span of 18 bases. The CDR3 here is CASRIPGERATEAFF. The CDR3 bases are TGTGCCAGCAGGATTCCCGGGGAGAGGGCCACTGAAGCTTTCTTT.

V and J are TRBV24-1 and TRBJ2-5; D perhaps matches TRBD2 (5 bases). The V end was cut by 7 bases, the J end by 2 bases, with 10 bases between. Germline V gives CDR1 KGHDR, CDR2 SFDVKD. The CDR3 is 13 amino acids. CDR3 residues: CATSRERQETQYF. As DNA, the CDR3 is TGTGCCACCAGCCGAGAGCGGCAAGAGACCCAGTACTTC.

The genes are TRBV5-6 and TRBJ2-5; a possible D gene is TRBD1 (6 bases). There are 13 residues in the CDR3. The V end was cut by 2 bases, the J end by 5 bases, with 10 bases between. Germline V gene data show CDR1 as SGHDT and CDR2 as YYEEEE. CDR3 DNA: TGTGCCAGCAGCTTCTGGGGGCACGAGACCCAGTACTTC. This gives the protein CASSFWGHETQYF.

DNA of the CDR3: TGCGCCAGCAACCCCGGGACTAGCGGCGAGCAGTACTTC. Translation gives CASNPGTSGEQYF. The chain recombines TRBV5-1 with TRBJ2-7, with TRBD2 matching 11 bases. V was clipped by 6 bases and J by 6 bases; unmatched bases: 5. The CDR3 loop spans 13 amino acids. Germline assignment: CDR1 SGHRS and CDR2 YFSETQ.